This is a list of T cell receptor beta chains from one sample in a study of blood T cell repertoires in COVID-19. Profiled with immunoSEQ multiplex PCR; TCRdb holds only in-frame clones, not every one. The data hold about 480,000 clones, with over 75% observed a single time. Sequenced sample: PBMCs or T cells enriched from blood (not recorded which). These receptors were taken from a woman aged 35 to 49 who had recovered from COVID-19. Both conserved end residues are part of each CDR3.

J gene: TRBJ1-1
V gene: TRBV29-1
CDR3 protein: CSDRGNMNTEAFF

J gene: TRBJ1-1
V gene: TRBV4-3
CDR3 protein: CASSQDGAGGPEAFF

J gene: TRBJ1-2
V gene: TRBV4-3
CDR3 protein: CASSQEPQGAYYGYTF

J gene: TRBJ1-5
V gene: TRBV10-3
CDR3 protein: CAISSSNQPQHF

J gene: TRBJ2-2
V gene: TRBV7-7
CDR3 protein: CASSLYGRGTGELFF

J gene: TRBJ2-7
V gene: TRBV3-1/TRBV3-2
CDR3 protein: CASSSSGKGSYEQYF

J gene: TRBJ1-2
V gene: TRBV5-8
CDR3 protein: CASSLGDRALYGYTF

J gene: TRBJ1-2
V gene: TRBV4-3
CDR3 protein: CASSQDRRVNYGYTF

J gene: TRBJ1-1
V gene: TRBV7-2
CDR3 protein: CASSLAPGRNTEAFF

J gene: TRBJ2-3
V gene: TRBV7-2
CDR3 protein: CASSSGQAWNTQYF

J gene: TRBJ2-1
V gene: TRBV19
CDR3 protein: CASSTSRSQGTGNYNEQFF

J gene: TRBJ1-3
V gene: TRBV7-8
CDR3 protein: CASSRGSSGNTIYF

J gene: TRBJ2-7
V gene: TRBV9
CDR3 protein: CASSVTMASSYEQYF

J gene: TRBJ1-1
V gene: TRBV30
CDR3 protein: CAWSVRGLTNTEAFF

J gene: TRBJ2-4
V gene: TRBV19
CDR3 protein: CASSPRLAGSLNIQYF

J gene: TRBJ2-7
V gene: TRBV6-9
CDR3 protein: CASKPRDSPYEQYF

J gene: TRBJ2-3
V gene: TRBV28
CDR3 protein: CASSLLSGRAGSLRDTQYF

J gene: TRBJ2-1
V gene: TRBV7-2
CDR3 protein: CASSSPGVARYNEQFF

J gene: TRBJ1-6
V gene: TRBV29-1
CDR3 protein: CSVCDPGSPLHF

J gene: TRBJ2-1
V gene: TRBV19
CDR3 protein: CASSIGLAGGHSSYNEQFF

J gene: TRBJ1-6
V gene: TRBV3-1/TRBV3-2
CDR3 protein: CASSPFYNSPLHF